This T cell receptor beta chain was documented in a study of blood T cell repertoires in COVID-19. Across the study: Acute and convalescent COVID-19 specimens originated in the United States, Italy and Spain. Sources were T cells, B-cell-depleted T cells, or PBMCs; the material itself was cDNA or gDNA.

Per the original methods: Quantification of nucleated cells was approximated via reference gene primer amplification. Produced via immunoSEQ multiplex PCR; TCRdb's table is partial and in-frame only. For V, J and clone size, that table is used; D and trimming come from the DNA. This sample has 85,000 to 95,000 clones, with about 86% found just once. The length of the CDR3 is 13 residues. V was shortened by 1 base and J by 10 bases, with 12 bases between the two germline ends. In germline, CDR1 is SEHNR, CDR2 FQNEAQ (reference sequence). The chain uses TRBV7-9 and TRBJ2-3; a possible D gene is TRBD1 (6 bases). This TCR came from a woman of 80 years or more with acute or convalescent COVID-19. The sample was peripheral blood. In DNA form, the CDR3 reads TGTGCCAGCAGCTTAGAAAGGGACACGGCGCAGTATTTT. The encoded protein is CASSLERDTAQYF.